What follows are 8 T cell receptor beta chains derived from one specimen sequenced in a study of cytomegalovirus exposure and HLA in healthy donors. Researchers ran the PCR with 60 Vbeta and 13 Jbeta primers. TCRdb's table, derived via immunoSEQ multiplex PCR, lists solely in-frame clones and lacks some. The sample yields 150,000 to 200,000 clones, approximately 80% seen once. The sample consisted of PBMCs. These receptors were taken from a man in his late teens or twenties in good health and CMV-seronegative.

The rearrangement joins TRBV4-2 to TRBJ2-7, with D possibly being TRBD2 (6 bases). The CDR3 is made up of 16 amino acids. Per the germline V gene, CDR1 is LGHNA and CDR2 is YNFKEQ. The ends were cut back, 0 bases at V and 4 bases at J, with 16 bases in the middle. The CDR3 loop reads CASSQDASATRYEQYF. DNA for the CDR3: TGTGCCAGCAGCCAAGATGCTAGCGCAACAAGGTACGAGCAGTACTTC.

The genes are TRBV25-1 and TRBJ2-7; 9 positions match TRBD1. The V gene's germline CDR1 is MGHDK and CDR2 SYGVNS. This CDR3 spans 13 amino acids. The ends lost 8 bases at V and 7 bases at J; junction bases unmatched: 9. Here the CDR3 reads CASGEQGAREQYF. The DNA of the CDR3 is TGTGCCAGCGGGGAACAGGGGGCGCGGGAGCAGTACTTC.

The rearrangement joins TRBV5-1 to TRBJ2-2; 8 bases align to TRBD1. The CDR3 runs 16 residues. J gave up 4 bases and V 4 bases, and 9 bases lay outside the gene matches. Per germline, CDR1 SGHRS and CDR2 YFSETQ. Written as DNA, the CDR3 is TGCGCCAGCAGCCCACAGACAGGGGCTGGCACCGGGGAGCTGTTTTTT. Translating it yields CASSPQTGAGTGELFF.

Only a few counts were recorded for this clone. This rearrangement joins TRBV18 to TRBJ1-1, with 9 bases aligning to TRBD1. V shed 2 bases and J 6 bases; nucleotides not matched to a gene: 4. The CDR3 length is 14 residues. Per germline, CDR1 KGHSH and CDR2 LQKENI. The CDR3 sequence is CASSPGTGSSEAFF. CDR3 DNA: TGTGCCAGCTCACCAGGGACAGGGTCATCTGAAGCTTTCTTT.

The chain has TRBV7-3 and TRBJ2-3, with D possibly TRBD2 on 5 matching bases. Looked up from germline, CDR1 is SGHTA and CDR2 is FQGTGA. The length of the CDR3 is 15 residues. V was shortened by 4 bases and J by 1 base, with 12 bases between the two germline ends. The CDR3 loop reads CASSSRTSRTDTQYF. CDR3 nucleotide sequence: TGTGCCAGCAGCTCCCGGACTTCTCGCACAGATACGCAGTATTTT.

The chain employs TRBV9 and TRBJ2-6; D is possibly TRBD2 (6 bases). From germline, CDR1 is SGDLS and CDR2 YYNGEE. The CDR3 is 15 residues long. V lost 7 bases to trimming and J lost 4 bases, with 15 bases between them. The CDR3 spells CASGPGDGGANVLTF. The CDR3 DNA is TGTGCCAGCGGCCCGGGGGATGGAGGGGCCAACGTCCTGACTTTC.

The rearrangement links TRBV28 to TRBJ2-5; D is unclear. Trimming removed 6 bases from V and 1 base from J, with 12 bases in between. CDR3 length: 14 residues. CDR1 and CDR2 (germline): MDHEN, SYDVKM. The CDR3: CASRSSGGQETQYF. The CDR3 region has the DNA TGTGCCAGCAGATCCTCCGGCGGCCAAGAGACCCAGTACTTC.

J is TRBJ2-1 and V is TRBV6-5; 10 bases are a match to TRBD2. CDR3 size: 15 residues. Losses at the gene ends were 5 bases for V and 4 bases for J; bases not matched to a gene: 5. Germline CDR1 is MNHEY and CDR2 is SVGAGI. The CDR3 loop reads CASSALAGGYNEQFF. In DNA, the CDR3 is TGTGCCAGCAGTGCATTAGCGGGAGGTTACAATGAGCAGTTCTTC.